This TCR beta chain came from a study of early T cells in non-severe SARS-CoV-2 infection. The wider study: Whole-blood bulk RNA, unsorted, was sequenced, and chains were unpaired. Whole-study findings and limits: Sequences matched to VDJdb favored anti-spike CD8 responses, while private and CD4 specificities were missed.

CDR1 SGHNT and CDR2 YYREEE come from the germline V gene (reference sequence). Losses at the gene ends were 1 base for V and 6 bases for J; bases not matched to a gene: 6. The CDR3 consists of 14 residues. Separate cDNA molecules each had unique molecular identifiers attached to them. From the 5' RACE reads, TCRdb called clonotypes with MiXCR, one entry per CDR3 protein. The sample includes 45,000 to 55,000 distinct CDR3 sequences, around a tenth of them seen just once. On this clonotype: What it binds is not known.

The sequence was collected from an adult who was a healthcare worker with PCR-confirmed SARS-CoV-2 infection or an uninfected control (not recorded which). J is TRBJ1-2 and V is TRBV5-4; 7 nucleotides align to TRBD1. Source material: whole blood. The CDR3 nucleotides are TGTGCCAGCAGCTTGCGCCAGGGGGATGATGGCTACACCTTC. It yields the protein CASSLRQGDDGYTF.